This T cell receptor beta chain came from a study of PD-1 blockade in classical Hodgkin lymphoma. Background on the study: Patients were dosed intravenously with nivolumab at 3 mg/kg every 2 weeks. Study-wide results and limits: Those achieving complete response showed baseline diversity like newly diagnosed patients. In newly diagnosed patients, baseline TCR diversity was reportedly below that of healthy donors.

The CDR3 loop spans 16 amino acids. Trimming removed 2 bases at V and 1 base at J, with 14 bases between. Germline assignment: CDR1 SGHDN and CDR2 FVKESK. The repertoire was sequenced with immunoSEQ multiplex PCR; TCRdb's copy has only in-frame clones and lacks some. The table shows 50,000 or so clones, with less than 95% occurring only once. This clone was found once. Its antigen is undetermined. Brentuximab vedotin exposure varied among the patients, all of whom had relapsed after autologous stem cell transplantation. Complete response, partial response or progressive disease made up the best responses.

The chain joins TRBV14 to TRBJ2-5; D is possibly TRBD2 (5 bases). The receptor's source is a human donor with classical Hodgkin lymphoma. The material was peripheral blood mononuclear cells (PBMCs), obtained before the second cycle of nivolumab. DNA of the CDR3: TGTGCCAGCAGCCAAAGAGTGGCTAGCCCCCAAGAGACCCAGTACTTC. Its translation: CASSQRVASPQETQYF.